Presented here are 3 T cell receptor beta chains from one specimen sequenced in a study of cytomegalovirus exposure and HLA in healthy donors. The PCR ran on 60 Vbeta and 13 Jbeta primers. Using immunoSEQ multiplex PCR, the repertoire was profiled, and TCRdb retains in-frame clones only, with some absent. Altogether 150,000 or so clones are present, 80% being singletons, with the ten largest covering approximately 10%. The sequenced sample consisted of PBMCs. These receptors came from a man younger than 35 in good health and CMV-seropositive.

The CDR3 loop reads CASNPEGQGVYEQYF. The CDR3 nucleotides read TGTGCCAGCAACCCAGAGGGACAGGGTGTCTACGAGCAGTACTTC. The chain joins TRBV28 to TRBJ2-7, with 9 bases lining up with TRBD1. Germline V CDR1 and CDR2: MDHEN, SYDVKM. This CDR3 spans 15 amino acids. V lost 7 bases, J lost 3 bases, and 10 bases stayed unmatched.

The chain employs TRBV29-1 and TRBJ2-5; 7 positions agree with TRBD1. CDR3 length: 12 residues. Germline CDR1 SQVTM, CDR2 ANQGSEA. V gave up 2 bases and J gave up 3 bases; unmatched junction bases: 0. CDR3 DNA: TGCAGCGTTGAAACAGGGGAAGAGACCCAGTACTTC. Translation: CSVETGEETQYF.

A note on this clone: Other DNA variants within this sample encode the same CDR3. This chain uses TRBV7-6 with TRBJ1-1, with 8 bases that match TRBD1. The V gene's germline CDR1 is SGHVS and CDR2 FNYEAQ. This CDR3 contains 13 residues. Trimming took 3 bases from V and 4 from J; bases not matched to a gene: 1. The CDR3 loop is CASSFGQGTEAFF. Written as DNA, the CDR3 is TGTGCCAGCAGCTTTGGACAGGGCACTGAAGCTTTCTTT.